The 17 T cell receptor beta chains below were found in one sample sequenced in a study of T cells after yellow fever vaccination. TCRdb passed the 5' RACE reads through MiXCR, listing each CDR3 protein once. The table includes fewer than 450,000 distinct CDR3 sequences, approximately 4% detected once. Sequencing was performed on PBMCs, taken 5 days after the yellow fever booster vaccination. Receptors originate from a man between 18 and 35 years old who received the YFV17D yellow fever vaccine.

The table lists this clonotype with many counts. The chain is built from TRBV29-1 and TRBJ2-5; 11 nucleotides agree with TRBD2. V shed 7 bases, J shed 5 bases, and the junction held 6 bases outside the gene matches. The CDR3 runs to 13 residues. Germline values: CDR1 SQVTM, CDR2 ANQGSEA. In nucleotides, the CDR3 is TGCAGCGGACTGGGACTAGCGGCGGAGACCCAGTACTTC. It is translated as CSGLGLAAETQYF.

This clonotype turned up a few times. The gene calls are TRBV7-9 and TRBJ1-6; no definite D call. This CDR3 is 16 amino acids long. Germline V lookup: CDR1 SEHNR, CDR2 FQNEAQ (reference sequence). Trimming pared 4 bases from V and 10 bases from J, leaving 20 bases between. As DNA, the CDR3 is TGTGCCAGCAGCTCCTCTAGGACTATTGTCGAGTCACCCCTCCACTTT. The encoded protein is CASSSSRTIVESPLHF.

The sample holds many counts of this clonotype. This chain links TRBV7-6 with TRBJ2-3; a weak D match, TRBD2 (6 bases). CDR1 is SGHVS and CDR2 is FNYEAQ in the germline V gene. V dropped 5 bases and J dropped 2 bases, with 17 bases sitting between them. CDR3 length equals 16 residues. The CDR3 DNA sequence: TGTGCCAGCAGCCAGGCCCCCGCGGGGCACACAGATACGCAGTATTTT. This gives the protein CASSQAPAGHTDTQYF. The full variable domain, with the rest looked up from reference TRBV7-6 and TRBJ2-3, is GAGVSQSPRYKVTKRGQDVALRCDPISGHVSLYWYRQALGQGPEFLTYFNYEAQQDKSGLPNDRFSAERPEGSISTLTIQRTEQRDSAMYRCASSQAPAGHTDTQYFGPGTRLTVL.

In its sample, this clonotype was seen a few times. This chain connects TRBV19 to TRBJ1-3; D remains unclear. V was cut by 5 bases and J by 0 bases, with 5 bases left in between. The CDR3 spans 13 residues. Germline CDR1 and CDR2: LNHDA and SQIVND (reference sequence). In DNA, the CDR3 is TGTGCCAGTAGTGAGTACTCTGGAAACACCATATATTTT. Amino acid sequence: CASSEYSGNTIYF.

This clonotype was seen a handful of times. The CDR3 region has the DNA TGTGCCAGCAGTGACCCCCGGGGAATGAACACTGAAGCTTTCTTT. Its translation: CASSDPRGMNTEAFF. The gene calls are TRBV25-1 and TRBJ1-1; D remains unclear. The CDR3 has 15 amino acids. Germline V gene data show CDR1 as MGHDK and CDR2 as SYGVNS. Trimming pared 3 bases from V and 0 bases from J, leaving 11 bases between.

This clonotype was detected a few times. This chain links TRBV5-6 with TRBJ1-5; D is possibly TRBD1 (6 bases). The CDR3 spans 14 residues. The germline V gene has CDR1 SGHDT and CDR2 YYEEEE. Trimming removed 2 bases from V and 6 bases from J, with 12 bases in between. The CDR3 loop is CASSLTGSPQPQHF. DNA of the CDR3: TGTGCCAGCAGCTTAACAGGGTCACCTCAGCCCCAGCATTTT.

This clonotype was observed at least ten times. The chain links TRBV20-1 to TRBJ2-1; possibly TRBD1 or TRBD2 for D (6 bases each). V was clipped by 6 bases and J by 5 bases, with 14 bases between them. This CDR3 comprises 13 residues. The germline V gene has CDR1 DFQATT and CDR2 SNEGSKA (reference sequence). As DNA, the CDR3 is TGCAGTGCAGGGGGGCCTTTCGACAATGAGCAGTTCTTC. Translation: CSAGGPFDNEQFF.

This clonotype was seen more than once but under ten times. The V gene is TRBV7-8, the J gene TRBJ2-1, with 14 positions matching TRBD2. V trimming: 5 bases; J trimming: 6 bases; junction bases outside the gene matches: 6. Germline V gene lookup returns CDR1 SGHVS and CDR2 FQNEAQ. This CDR3 is 16 amino acids long. This chain's CDR3 is CASSVRLAGGLNEQFF. The CDR3 coding sequence is TGTGCCAGCAGCGTCCGACTAGCGGGGGGGCTCAATGAGCAGTTCTTC.

This clonotype has only a few counts. This chain uses TRBV4-3 with TRBJ2-3; perhaps TRBD2 as D (6 bases). The CDR3 consists of 15 residues. V gave up 1 base and J gave up 2 bases, with 10 bases separating them. CDR1 is LGHNA and CDR2 is YSLEER in the germline V gene. CDR3 in amino acids: CASSQAGVSTDTQYF. The CDR3 DNA reads TGCGCCAGCAGCCAAGCGGGAGTCTCCACAGATACGCAGTATTTT.

This clonotype was observed a few times. The genes are TRBV5-1 and TRBJ2-5; 8 nucleotides align to TRBD2. V shed 4 bases, J shed 2 bases, and the junction held 4 bases outside the gene matches. Germline loops: CDR1 SGHRS, CDR2 YFSETQ. The CDR3 has 14 amino acids. The CDR3 sequence is CASSRGLAQETQYF. CDR3 DNA sequence: TGCGCCAGCAGCAGAGGACTAGCACAAGAGACCCAGTACTTC.

The chain is built from TRBV15 and TRBJ1-5; no reliable D call. V lost 5 bases to trimming and J lost 2 bases, with 16 bases between them. The CDR3 extends over 16 amino acids. CDR1 is LNHNV and CDR2 is YYDKDF in the germline V gene (reference sequence). CDR3 residues: CATSVMGYRGNQPQHF. The CDR3 DNA sequence: TGTGCCACCAGCGTAATGGGTTATCGAGGCAATCAGCCCCAGCATTTT.

The chain uses TRBV20-1 and TRBJ2-3; 7 bases fit TRBD2. Germline loops: CDR1 DFQATT, CDR2 SNEGSKA (reference sequence). V lost 7 bases to trimming and J lost 1 base; unmatched junction nucleotides: 2. The CDR3 contains 12 residues. The CDR3 coding sequence is TGCAGTGGCGGGGGTGGCACAGATACGCAGTATTTT. Its translation is CSGGGGTDTQYF.

In this sample, this clonotype turned up a few times. This chain connects TRBV10-3 to TRBJ2-5; D call uncertain. Germline V gives CDR1 ENHRY, CDR2 SYGVKD. Trimming removed 6 bases from V and 2 bases from J, with 13 bases in between. CDR3 length: 14 residues. In DNA, the CDR3 is TGTGCCATCAGGGGATCGGGCGAACAAGAGACCCAGTACTTC. Protein sequence: CAIRGSGEQETQYF.

This clonotype has a handful of counts. The V gene is TRBV20-1, the J gene TRBJ1-5; 9 positions agree with TRBD1. CDR1 is DFQATT and CDR2 is SNEGSKA in the germline V gene (reference sequence). The CDR3 consists of 16 residues. V was clipped by 3 bases and J by 4 bases; unmatched bases: 10. The CDR3 nucleotides read TGCAGTGCTAGGAGGGGACAGGGAATAGGGAATCAGCCCCAGCATTTT. It codes for CSARRGQGIGNQPQHF.

This clonotype came up many times. One junction end does not reproduce the germline sequence, and a read error may be involved. This chain links TRBV7-9 with TRBJ1-2; possibly TRBD1 for D (6 bases). Germline CDR1 is SEHNR and CDR2 is FQNEAQ (reference sequence). The CDR3 spans 13 residues. The DNA of the CDR3 is TGTGCCAGCAGCTTAGATCGGTTACAGGGAGCCAGCTTC. Protein sequence: CASSLDRLQGASF. Variable domain in full (rest from reference TRBV7-9 and TRBJ1-2): DTGVSQNPRHKITKRGQNVTFRCDPISEHNRLYWYRQTLGQGPEFLTYFQNEAQLEKSRLLSDRFSAERPKGSFSTLEIQRTEQGDSAMYLCASSLDRLQGASFGSGTRLTVV.

This clonotype came up a few times. The rearrangement joins TRBV4-3 to TRBJ1-4; D gene uncertain. The germline V gene has CDR1 LGHNA and CDR2 YSLEER. This CDR3 is built from 17 residues. V was cut by 0 bases and J by 0 bases, with 11 bases left in between. The CDR3 DNA reads TGCGCCAGCAGCCAAGAATTTGGAGTTGCAACTAATGAAAAACTGTTTTTT. This translates into CASSQEFGVATNEKLFF.

The CDR3 nucleotides read TGCAGCGTTGGACCCTCGGGAGAGACCCAGTACTTC. Protein: CSVGPSGETQYF. This chain uses TRBV29-1 with TRBJ2-5; no firm D call. V was trimmed by 4 bases and J by 4 bases, leaving 10 bases between them. Germline V gives CDR1 SQVTM, CDR2 ANQGSEA. There are 12 residues in the CDR3.